One and the same sample provided the 26 T cell receptor beta chains below, sequenced in a study of shared clonotypes between healthy human individuals. Using immunoSEQ multiplex PCR, the repertoire was profiled, and TCRdb retains in-frame clones only, with some absent. This sample has some 2.4 million clones; approximately 93% occur once, and the top ten carry more than 0.35%. The sequenced sample consisted of naive CD4+ T cells from PBMCs. As for subset: CD45RA+ positively selected. These receptors originate from a man aged 18 to 29 in good health. Some clones in this sample may be carry-over from other donors' samples.

V usage is TRBV4-2 and J usage is TRBJ2-1; D not resolved. This CDR3 is 12 amino acids long. Between the trimmed V and J ends, which lost 0 bases and 12 bases, there was a span of 9 bases. CDR1 is LGHNA, CDR2 YNFKEQ, per germline. In nucleotides, the CDR3 is TGTGCCAGCAGCCAAGACAGGTCGGGGCAGTTCTTC. As protein: CASSQDRSGQFF.

The chain is built from TRBV21-1 and TRBJ1-5; TRBD1, the table's D call, was not compared with the DNA. TRBV21-1 is assigned pseudogene status. The CDR3 length is 17 residues. This chain's CDR3 is CASSKQRTGISNQPQHF. The DNA for the CDR3 is TGTGCCAGCAGCAAGCAACGGACAGGGATTAGCAATCAGCCCCAGCATTTT.

The genes are TRBV5-1 and TRBJ2-7; 11 nucleotides agree with TRBD2. With 5 bases clipped from V and 6 bases from J, the junction kept 13 bases outside the gene matches. CDR1 and CDR2 from the germline V gene are SGHRS and YFSETQ. This CDR3 region has 16 residues. CDR3 nucleotide sequence: TGCGCCAGCAGTCGACCTTTAGCGGGAGGGCCACTCGAGCAGTACTTC. Translating gives CASSRPLAGGPLEQYF.

The sample holds a few counts of this clone. This sample also contains other DNA sequences that code for the same CDR3. The chain recombines TRBV20-1 with TRBJ2-3; D not resolved. The CDR3 sequence is 11 residues long. Germline CDR1 DFQATT, CDR2 SNEGSKA (reference sequence). The V end was cut by 4 bases, the J end by 4 bases, with 6 bases between. CDR3 protein: CSAKGADTQYF. CDR3 DNA: TGCAGTGCTAAGGGCGCAGATACGCAGTATTTT.

The CDR3 loop reads CASSGTSTGVLGRDYGYTF. Written as DNA, the CDR3 is TGTGCCAGCAGCGGTACTTCGACAGGGGTGCTTGGTCGGGATTATGGCTACACCTTC. The V and J genes are TRBV9 and TRBJ1-2; the match to TRBD1 covers 8 bases. The CDR3 totals 19 residues. In germline, CDR1 is SGDLS, CDR2 YYNGEE. Trimming removed 3 bases from V and 5 bases from J; junction bases left unmatched: 21. The entire variable domain, with the rest obtained from reference TRBV9 and TRBJ1-2, is as follows: DSGVTQTPKHLITATGQRVTLRCSPRSGDLSVYWYQQSLDQGLQFLIQYYNGEERAKGNILERFSAQQFPDLHSELNLSSLELGDSALYFCASSGTSTGVLGRDYGYTFGSGTRLTVV.

The chain couples TRBV27 to TRBJ1-5, with 7 bases fitting TRBD1. Losses at the gene ends were 3 bases for V and 7 bases for J; bases not matched to a gene: 3. Per germline, CDR1 MNHEY and CDR2 SMNVEV (reference sequence). The CDR3 contains 13 residues. CDR3 protein: CASSFDREQPQHF. The CDR3 DNA reads as TGTGCCAGCAGTTTCGACAGGGAACAGCCCCAGCATTTT.

V is TRBV5-1 and J is TRBJ1-1, with D possibly matching TRBD1 (5 bases). V lost 0 bases, J lost 7 bases, and 10 bases lay in between. Germline values: CDR1 SGHRS, CDR2 YFSETQ. The CDR3 runs to 13 residues. CDR3: CASSLAQGDEAFF. As DNA, the CDR3 is TGCGCCAGCAGCTTGGCCCAGGGTGATGAAGCTTTCTTT.

The chain uses TRBV4-1 and TRBJ1-3; TRBD1 agrees at 7 bases. The J segment lost 3 bases and the V segment lost 0 bases, leaving 8 bases of the junction unmatched. This CDR3 contains 17 residues. Germline V CDR1 and CDR2: MGHRA, YSYEKL. CDR3 residues: CASSQDNRGYFGNTIYF. DNA of the CDR3: TGCGCCAGCAGCCAAGATAACAGGGGCTACTTTGGAAACACCATATATTTT.

V and J are TRBV6-1 and TRBJ2-5; TRBD1 is a possible D gene (5 bases). Germline loops: CDR1 MNHNS, CDR2 SASEGT. CDR3 length: 14 residues. Trimming removed 6 bases from V and 4 bases from J, with 15 bases in between. The CDR3 here is CASRYVGAAETQYF. In DNA, the CDR3 is TGTGCCAGCAGATACGTAGGGGCCGCAGAGACCCAGTACTTC.

The J gene is TRBJ1-2, the V gene TRBV28; D gene unclear. This CDR3 has 16 amino acids. The V end lost 5 bases, the J end lost 8 bases, and 24 bases lay between the germline ends. The germline V gene has CDR1 MDHEN and CDR2 SYDVKM. CDR3 amino acids: CASSQPRANPAGGYTF. The CDR3 DNA reads as TGTGCCAGCAGTCAACCTCGGGCCAACCCCGCTGGGGGCTACACCTTC.

The gene calls are TRBV4-1 and TRBJ2-1; D might be TRBD1 (6 bases). Looked up from germline, CDR1 is MGHRA and CDR2 is YSYEKL. V was cut by 1 base and J by 6 bases, with 10 bases left in between. The CDR3 has 14 residues. The CDR3 DNA sequence: TGCGCCAGCAGCCAAGGGGACACCATCAATGAGCAGTTCTTC. It encodes CASSQGDTINEQFF.

The chain has TRBV7-3 and TRBJ1-3, with D possibly matching TRBD1 (5 bases). Germline lookup yields CDR1 SGHTA and CDR2 FQGTGA. This CDR3 region has 17 residues. V dropped 2 bases and J dropped 0 bases, with 14 bases sitting between them. The CDR3 region is CASSLGAGASSGNTIYF. Here the CDR3 DNA reads TGTGCCAGCAGCTTAGGGGCAGGCGCGAGCTCTGGAAACACCATATATTTT.

The V gene is TRBV6-1, the J gene TRBJ2-4; possibly TRBD2 for D (5 bases). V gave up 0 bases and J gave up 1 base, with 10 bases separating them. Per the germline V gene, CDR1 is MNHNS and CDR2 is SASEGT. The CDR3 runs 16 residues. The CDR3 nucleotides read TGTGCCAGCAGTGAAGCCGGGGATTCGGCCAAAAACATTCAGTACTTC. Amino acids: CASSEAGDSAKNIQYF.

This sequence joins TRBV19 and TRBJ2-6; D tentatively reads TRBD1 or TRBD2 (6 bases each). V was trimmed by 0 bases and J by 8 bases, leaving 14 bases between them. CDR3 length: 16 residues. The V gene's germline CDR1 is LNHDA and CDR2 SQIVND (reference sequence). The CDR3 sequence: CASSIDGGRRTNVLTF. The CDR3 DNA is TGTGCCAGTAGTATAGATGGGGGGCGTCGGACCAACGTCCTGACTTTC.

The rearrangement links TRBV6-1 to TRBJ2-4, with D possibly matching TRBD2 (6 bases). The CDR3 is 18 residues long. Trimming removed 1 base at V and 11 bases at J, with 27 bases between. In germline, CDR1 is MNHNS, CDR2 SASEGT. CDR3 DNA sequence: TGTGCCAGCAGTGAAGATAGGGATGGGCGGAGGGGCCTAAGGGTTCAGTACTTC. Translating gives CASSEDRDGRRGLRVQYF.

The rearrangement links TRBV7-9 to TRBJ2-1; D call uncertain. Germline V gene sequence: CDR1 SEHNR, CDR2 FQNEAQ (reference sequence). The CDR3 is made up of 14 amino acids. Trimming pared 1 base from V and 5 bases from J, leaving 9 bases between. The CDR3 nucleotides are TGTGCCAGCAGCTTAGTTGCGGCAGACAATGAGCAGTTCTTC. Its protein product is CASSLVAADNEQFF.

This chain joins TRBV18 and TRBJ2-2; possibly TRBD1 for D (6 bases). The V end lost 0 bases, the J end lost 0 bases, and 8 bases lay between the germline ends. The germline V gene encodes CDR1 KGHSH and CDR2 LQKENI. CDR3 length: 16 residues. The CDR3 DNA sequence: TGTGCCAGCTCACCACCGAAGGGGGCGAACACCGGGGAGCTGTTTTTT. Amino acids: CASSPPKGANTGELFF. The full variable domain, in which reference TRBV18 and TRBJ2-2 provide the parts outside the CDR3, is NAGVMQNPRHLVRRRGQEARLRCSPMKGHSHVYWYRQLPEEGLKFMVYLQKENIIDESGMPKERFSAEFPKEGPSILRIQQVVRGDSAAYFCASSPPKGANTGELFFGEGSRLTVL.

The chain employs TRBV5-8 and TRBJ1-2; 10 bases match TRBD1. Trimming took 6 bases from V and 7 from J; bases not matched to a gene: 15. Germline CDR1 and CDR2: SGHTS and YDEGEE. This CDR3 contains 16 residues. CDR3 sequence (DNA): TGTGCCAGCAACGCGGGGGGGGGACAGGGGCAGAGTGGCTACACCTTC. The encoded protein is CASNAGGGQGQSGYTF.

This clone was picked up one time. The chain joins TRBV6-6 to TRBJ1-5, with TRBD1 matching 7 bases. The junction had 6 bases not matched to a gene; V was cut back by 5 bases and J by 2 bases. There are 15 residues in the CDR3. The germline V gene encodes CDR1 MNHNY and CDR2 SVGAGI (reference sequence). In nucleotides, the CDR3 is TGTGCCAGCAGTCCTCGACAGGGAGGCAATCAGCCCCAGCATTTT. It yields the protein CASSPRQGGNQPQHF.

The J gene is TRBJ1-2, the V gene TRBV4-3; 10 bases align to TRBD1. Germline V gene data show CDR1 as LGHNA and CDR2 as YSLEER. With V trimmed by 0 bases and J by 6 bases, 13 bases remained unmatched. The CDR3 contains 18 residues. The CDR3 is CASSQDVWDRGKWDGYTF. CDR3 DNA: TGCGCCAGCAGCCAAGATGTATGGGACAGGGGAAAATGGGATGGCTACACCTTC.

The V and J genes are TRBV28 and TRBJ1-2; 7 bases align to TRBD1. There are 18 residues in the CDR3. V shed 4 bases and J 4 bases; nucleotides not matched to a gene: 18. CDR1 is MDHEN, CDR2 SYDVKM, per germline. The CDR3, as DNA: TGTGCCAGCAGTTCCTTAGCACTACAGGGGCCCCCAGGCTATGGCTACACCTTC. Its translation: CASSSLALQGPPGYGYTF.

This chain uses TRBV6-1 with TRBJ2-3; D gene uncertain. The CDR3 extends over 15 amino acids. V lost 7 bases to trimming and J lost 2 bases, with 16 bases between them. Germline values: CDR1 MNHNS, CDR2 SASEGT. The CDR3 nucleotides read TGTGCCAGCAACAGACTGCGCCTGTCCACAGATACGCAGTATTTT. Translation: CASNRLRLSTDTQYF.

The chain recombines TRBV28 with TRBJ2-7, with D possibly matching TRBD2 (7 bases). Germline V lookup: CDR1 MDHEN, CDR2 SYDVKM. The CDR3 is made up of 16 amino acids. Trimming removed 9 bases from V and 5 bases from J, with 26 bases in between. As DNA, the CDR3 is TGTGCCAGTCGCTCGCTCCTAGGGGGGGGGTACCACGAGCAGTACTTC. The encoded protein is CASRSLLGGGYHEQYF.

This rearrangement joins TRBV29-1 to TRBJ2-5; D is possibly TRBD1 (6 bases). The V end was cut by 4 bases, the J end by 4 bases, with 19 bases between. The CDR3 runs to 15 residues. Germline V lookup: CDR1 SQVTM, CDR2 ANQGSEA. The CDR3 protein is CSVGPTAGEGETQYF. The DNA for the CDR3 is TGCAGCGTTGGGCCAACGGCAGGGGAAGGAGAGACCCAGTACTTC.

The rearrangement joins TRBV2 to TRBJ1-1, with TRBD1 as a possible D gene (5 bases). The CDR3 has 13 amino acids. Trimming took 6 bases from V and 8 from J, leaving 16 bases between them. The germline CDR1 and CDR2 sequences are SNHLY and FYNNEI. The CDR3 DNA sequence: TGTGCCAGCAGGGTCGGGACGGCAAGAGAAGCTTTCTTT. It codes for CASRVGTAREAFF. The full variable domain, with the rest looked up from reference TRBV2 and TRBJ1-1, is EPEVTQTPSHQVTQMGQEVILRCVPISNHLYFYWYRQILGQKVEFLVSFYNNEISEKSEIFDDQFSVERPDGSNFTLKIRSTKLEDSAMYFCASRVGTAREAFFGQGTRLTVV.

This clone appeared once. The rearrangement uses TRBV28 and TRBJ2-7, with TRBD2 identical over 11 bases. Trimming took 4 bases from V and 7 from J; bases not matched to a gene: 12. Germline V CDR1 and CDR2: MDHEN, SYDVKM. The CDR3 covers 16 residues. The CDR3 loop reads CASSSLAGGYFIEQYF. DNA of the CDR3: TGTGCCAGCAGTTCCTTAGCGGGAGGGTACTTTATAGAGCAGTACTTC. The full variable domain, completed using reference TRBV28 and TRBJ2-7, is DVKVTQSSRYLVKRTGEKVFLECVQDMDHENMFWYRQDPGLGLRLIYFSYDVKMKEKGDIPEGYSVSREKKERFSLILESASTNQTSMYLCASSSLAGGYFIEQYFGPGTRLTVT.